These T cell receptor beta chains were read from a single sample in a study of PD-1 blockade in mismatch repair-deficient tumors. Assay used: immunoSEQ multiplex PCR; TCRdb lists only in-frame clones, some missing. The sample contains some 19,000 clones, over 75% of which appear only once. Sequenced here: PBMCs, sampled 52 weeks after starting pembrolizumab. The receptors come from an adult with mismatch repair-deficient cancer. Both conserved end residues are part of each CDR3. A D gene is named only where the DNA matches it firmly.

>TRBD1|TRBV5-4|TRBJ1-6
TGTGCCAGCAGCTTTGACAGGGGGCTTTCACCCCTCCACTTT
CASSFDRGLSPLHF
>TRBD2|TRBV5-1|TRBJ2-1
TGCGCCAGCAGCTTCTTAGCGGGAGCCCGATACAATGAGCAGTTCTTC
CASSFLAGARYNEQFF
>-|TRBV6-1|TRBJ2-7
TGTGCCAGCAGCGAGATTACCTACGAGCAGTACTTC
CASSEITYEQYF
>-|TRBV10-1|TRBJ2-1
TGCGCCAGCAGCCCCGAGGGGGTACCCTACAATGAGCAGTTCTTC
CASSPEGVPYNEQFF
>-|TRBV11-2|TRBJ2-3
TGTGCCAGCAGCTTAGATCTGGGGAGGACAGATACGCAGTATTTT
CASSLDLGRTDTQYF
>TRBD1|TRBV29-1|TRBJ1-4
TGCAGCGGCATGGGACAGGGCGCTGAAAAACTGTTTTTT
CSGMGQGAEKLFF
>-|TRBV7-6|TRBJ1-1
TGTGCCAGCAGCGACTACGGAGAGAACACTGAAGCTTTCTTT
CASSDYGENTEAFF
>TRBD1|TRBV5-4|TRBJ1-2
TGTGCCAGCAGCTCCCCGGACAGGGTAGACTATGGCTACACCTTC
CASSSPDRVDYGYTF
>-|TRBV5-6|TRBJ2-7
TGTGCCAGCAGCTTGGGGTACAGTTCCTACGAGCAGTACTTC
CASSLGYSSYEQYF
>-|TRBV5-1|TRBJ2-7
TGCGCCAGCTCCCCGAATTTACAGGTCGACGAGCAGTACTTC
CASSPNLQVDEQYF
>-|TRBV4-2|TRBJ1-3
TGTGCCAGCAGCCAAGAGGCTGGCAGTAGAAACACCATATATTTT
CASSQEAGSRNTIYF